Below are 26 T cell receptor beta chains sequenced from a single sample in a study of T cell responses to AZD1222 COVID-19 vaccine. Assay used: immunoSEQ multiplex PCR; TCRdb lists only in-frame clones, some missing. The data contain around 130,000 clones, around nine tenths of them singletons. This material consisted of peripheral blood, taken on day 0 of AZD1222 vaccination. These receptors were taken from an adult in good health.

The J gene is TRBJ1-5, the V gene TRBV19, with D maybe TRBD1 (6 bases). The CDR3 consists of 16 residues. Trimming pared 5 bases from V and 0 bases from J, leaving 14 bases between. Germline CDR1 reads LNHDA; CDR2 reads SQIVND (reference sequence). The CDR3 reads CASSPGGGYSNQPQHF. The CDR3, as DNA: TGTGCCAGTAGTCCCGGAGGGGGTTATAGCAATCAGCCCCAGCATTTT.

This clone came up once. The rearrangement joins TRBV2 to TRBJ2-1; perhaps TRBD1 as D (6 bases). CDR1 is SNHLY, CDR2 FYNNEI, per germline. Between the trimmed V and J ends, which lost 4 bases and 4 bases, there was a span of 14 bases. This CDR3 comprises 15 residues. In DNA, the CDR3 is TGTGCCAGCAGTGTCGGTCAGGGGCCATACAATGAGCAGTTCTTC. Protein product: CASSVGQGPYNEQFF.

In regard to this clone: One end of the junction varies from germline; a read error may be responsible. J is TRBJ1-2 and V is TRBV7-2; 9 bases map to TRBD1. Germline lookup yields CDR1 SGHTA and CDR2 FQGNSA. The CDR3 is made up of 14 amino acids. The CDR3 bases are TGTGCCAGCAGCTTAGCAAGGACAGGGGAGGCCTATTCCTTC. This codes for CASSLARTGEAYSF.

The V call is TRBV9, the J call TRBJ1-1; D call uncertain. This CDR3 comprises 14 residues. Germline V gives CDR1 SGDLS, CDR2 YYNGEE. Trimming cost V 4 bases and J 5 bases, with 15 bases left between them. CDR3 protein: CASSPSPIGTEAFF. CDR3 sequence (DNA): TGTGCCAGCAGCCCCTCCCCAATCGGAACTGAAGCTTTCTTT.

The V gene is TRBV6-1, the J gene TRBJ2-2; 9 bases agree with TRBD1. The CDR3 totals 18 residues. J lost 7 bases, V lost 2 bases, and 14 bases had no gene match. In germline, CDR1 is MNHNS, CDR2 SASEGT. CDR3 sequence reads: CASSEYTGVDRGIGELFF. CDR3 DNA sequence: TGTGCCAGCAGTGAATATACAGGGGTGGACAGGGGAATCGGGGAGCTGTTTTTT.

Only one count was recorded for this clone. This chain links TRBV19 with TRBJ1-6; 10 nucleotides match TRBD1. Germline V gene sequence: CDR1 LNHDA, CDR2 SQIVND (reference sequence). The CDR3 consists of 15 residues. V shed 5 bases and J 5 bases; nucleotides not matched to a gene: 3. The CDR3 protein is CASSVTGGDNSPLHF. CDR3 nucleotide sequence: TGTGCCAGTAGTGTGACAGGGGGCGATAATTCACCCCTCCACTTT. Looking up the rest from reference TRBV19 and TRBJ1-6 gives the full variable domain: DGGITQSPKYLFRKEGQNVTLSCEQNLNHDAMYWYRQDPGQGLRLIYYSQIVNDFQKGDIAEGYSVSREKKESFPLTVTSAQKNPTAFYLCASSVTGGDNSPLHFGNGTRLTVT.

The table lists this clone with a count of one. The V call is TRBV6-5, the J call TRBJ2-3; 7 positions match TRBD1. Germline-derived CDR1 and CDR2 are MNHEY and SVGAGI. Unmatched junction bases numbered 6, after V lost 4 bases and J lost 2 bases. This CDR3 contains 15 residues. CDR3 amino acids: CASSSQGENTDTQYF. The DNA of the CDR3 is TGTGCCAGCAGTTCCCAGGGGGAAAACACAGATACGCAGTATTTT.

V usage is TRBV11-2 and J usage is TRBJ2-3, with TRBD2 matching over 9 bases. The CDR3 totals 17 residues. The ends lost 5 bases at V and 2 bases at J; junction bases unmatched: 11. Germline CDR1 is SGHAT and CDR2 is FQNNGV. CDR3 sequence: CASSPLERGASTDTQYF. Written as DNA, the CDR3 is TGTGCCAGCAGCCCTCTTGAGCGGGGGGCCTCCACAGATACGCAGTATTTT.

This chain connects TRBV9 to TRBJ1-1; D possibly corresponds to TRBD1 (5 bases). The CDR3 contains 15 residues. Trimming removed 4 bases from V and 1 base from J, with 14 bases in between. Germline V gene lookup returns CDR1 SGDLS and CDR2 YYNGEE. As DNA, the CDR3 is TGTGCCAGCAGCCTTTCGGACATATCGAACACTGAAGCTTTCTTT. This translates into CASSLSDISNTEAFF.

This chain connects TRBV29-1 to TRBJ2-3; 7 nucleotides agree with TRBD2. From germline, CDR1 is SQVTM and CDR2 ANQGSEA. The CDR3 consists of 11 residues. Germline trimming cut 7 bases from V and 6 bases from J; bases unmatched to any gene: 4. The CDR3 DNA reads TGCAGCGGGGGGGGTCTTGATACGCAGTATTTT. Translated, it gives CSGGGLDTQYF.

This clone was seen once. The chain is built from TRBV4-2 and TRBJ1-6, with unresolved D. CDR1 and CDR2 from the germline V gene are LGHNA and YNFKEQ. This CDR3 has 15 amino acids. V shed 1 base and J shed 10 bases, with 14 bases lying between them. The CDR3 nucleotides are TGTGCCAGCAGCCAAGGGGAAGGGATCAACTCACCCCTCCACTTT. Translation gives CASSQGEGINSPLHF.

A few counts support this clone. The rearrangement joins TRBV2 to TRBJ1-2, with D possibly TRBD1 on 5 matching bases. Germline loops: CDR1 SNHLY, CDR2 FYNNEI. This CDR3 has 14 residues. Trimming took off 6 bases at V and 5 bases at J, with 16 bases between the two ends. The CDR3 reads CASSVVQGYYGYTF. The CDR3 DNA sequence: TGTGCCAGCAGCGTAGTTCAGGGATATTATGGCTACACCTTC.

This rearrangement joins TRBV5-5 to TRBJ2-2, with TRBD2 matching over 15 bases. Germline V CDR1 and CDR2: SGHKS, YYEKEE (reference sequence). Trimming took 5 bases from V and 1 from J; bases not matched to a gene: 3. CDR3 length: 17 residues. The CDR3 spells CASRTGLAGGNTGELFF. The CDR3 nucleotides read TGTGCCAGCAGGACGGGACTAGCGGGAGGGAACACCGGGGAGCTGTTTTTT.

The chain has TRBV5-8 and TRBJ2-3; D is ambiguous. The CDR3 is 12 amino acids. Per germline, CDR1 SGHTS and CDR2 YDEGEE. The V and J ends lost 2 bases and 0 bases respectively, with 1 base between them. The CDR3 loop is CASSFSTDTQYF. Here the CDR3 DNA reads TGTGCCAGCAGCTTTAGCACAGATACGCAGTATTTT.

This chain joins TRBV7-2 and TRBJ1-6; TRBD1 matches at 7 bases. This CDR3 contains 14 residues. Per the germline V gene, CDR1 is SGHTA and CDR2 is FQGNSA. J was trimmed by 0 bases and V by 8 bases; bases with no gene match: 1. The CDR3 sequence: CASGDSSYNSPLHF. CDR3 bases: TGTGCCAGCGGGGACAGCTCCTATAATTCACCCCTCCACTTT.

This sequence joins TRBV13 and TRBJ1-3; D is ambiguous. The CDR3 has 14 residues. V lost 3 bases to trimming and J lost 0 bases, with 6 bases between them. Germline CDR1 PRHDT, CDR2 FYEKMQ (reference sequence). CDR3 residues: CASSFPSSGNTIYF. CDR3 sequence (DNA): TGTGCCAGCAGCTTTCCGAGCTCTGGAAACACCATATATTTT.

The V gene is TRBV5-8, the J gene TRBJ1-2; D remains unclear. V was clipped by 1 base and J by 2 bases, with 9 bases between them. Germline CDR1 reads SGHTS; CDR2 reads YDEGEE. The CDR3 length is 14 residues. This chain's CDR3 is CASSLNGQNYGYTF. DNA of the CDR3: TGTGCCAGCAGCTTGAACGGGCAGAACTATGGCTACACCTTC. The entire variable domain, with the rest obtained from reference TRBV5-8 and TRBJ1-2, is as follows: EAGVTQSPTHLIKTRGQQATLRCSPISGHTSVYWYQQALGLGLQFLLWYDEGEERNRGNFPPRFSGRQFPNYSSELNVNALELEDSALYLCASSLNGQNYGYTFGSGTRLTVV.

The CDR3 DNA reads as TGTGCCAGTAGGTTACAGGGGGGGGATCAGCCCCAGCATTTT. Amino acids: CASRLQGGDQPQHF. This sequence joins TRBV19 and TRBJ1-5; 8 bases are shared with TRBD1. The V segment lost 6 bases and the J segment 5 bases; nucleotides outside the gene matches: 6. The CDR3 has 14 residues. The germline gives CDR1 LNHDA, CDR2 SQIVND (reference sequence).

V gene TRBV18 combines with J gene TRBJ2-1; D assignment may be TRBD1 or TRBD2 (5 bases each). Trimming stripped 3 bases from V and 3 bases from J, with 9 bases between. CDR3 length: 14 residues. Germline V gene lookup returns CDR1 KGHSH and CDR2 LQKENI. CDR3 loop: CASSPGPDYNEQFF. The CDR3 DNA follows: TGTGCCAGCTCACCGGGACCCGACTACAATGAGCAGTTCTTC.

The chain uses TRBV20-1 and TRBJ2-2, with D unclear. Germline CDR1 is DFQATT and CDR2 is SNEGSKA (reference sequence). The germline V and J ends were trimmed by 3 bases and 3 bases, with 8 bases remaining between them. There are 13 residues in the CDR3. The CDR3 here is CSASNPHTGELFF. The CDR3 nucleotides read TGCAGTGCTAGTAATCCCCACACCGGGGAGCTGTTTTTT.

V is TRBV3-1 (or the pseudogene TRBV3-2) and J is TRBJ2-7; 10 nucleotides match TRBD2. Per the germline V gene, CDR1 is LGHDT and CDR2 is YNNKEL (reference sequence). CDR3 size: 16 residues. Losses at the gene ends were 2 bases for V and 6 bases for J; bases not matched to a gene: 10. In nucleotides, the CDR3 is TGTGCCAGCAGCCAACATAGCGGGGGGCCAAGAACCGAGCAGTACTTC. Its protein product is CASSQHSGGPRTEQYF.

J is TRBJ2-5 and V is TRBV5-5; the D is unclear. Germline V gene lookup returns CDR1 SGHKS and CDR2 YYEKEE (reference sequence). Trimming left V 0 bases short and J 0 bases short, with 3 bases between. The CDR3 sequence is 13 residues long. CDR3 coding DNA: TGTGCCAGCAGCTTGGTGTACCAAGAGACCCAGTACTTC. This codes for CASSLVYQETQYF.

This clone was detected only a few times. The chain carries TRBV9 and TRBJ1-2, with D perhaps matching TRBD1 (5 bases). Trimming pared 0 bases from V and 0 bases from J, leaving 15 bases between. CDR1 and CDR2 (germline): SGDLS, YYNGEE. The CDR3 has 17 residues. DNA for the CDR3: TGTGCCAGCAGCGTAGATCTCAGGGCCCCTTCTAACTATGGCTACACCTTC. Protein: CASSVDLRAPSNYGYTF.

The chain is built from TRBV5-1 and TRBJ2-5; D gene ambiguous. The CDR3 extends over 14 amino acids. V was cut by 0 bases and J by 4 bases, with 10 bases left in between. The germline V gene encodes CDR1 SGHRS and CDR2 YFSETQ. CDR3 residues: CASSLAPDGETQYF. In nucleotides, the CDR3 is TGCGCCAGCAGCTTGGCCCCAGATGGAGAGACCCAGTACTTC.

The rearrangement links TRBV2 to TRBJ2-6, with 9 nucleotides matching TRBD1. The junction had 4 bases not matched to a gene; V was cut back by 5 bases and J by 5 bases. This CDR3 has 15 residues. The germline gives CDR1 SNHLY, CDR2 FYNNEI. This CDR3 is CASSTDRGWANVLTF. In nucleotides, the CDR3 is TGTGCCAGCAGTACGGACAGGGGCTGGGCCAACGTCCTGACTTTC.

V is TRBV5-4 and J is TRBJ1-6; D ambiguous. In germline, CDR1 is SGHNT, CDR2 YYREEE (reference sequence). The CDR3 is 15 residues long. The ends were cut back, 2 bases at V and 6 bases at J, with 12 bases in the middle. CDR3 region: CASSFGSSGNSPLHF. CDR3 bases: TGTGCCAGCAGCTTTGGTTCCAGTGGTAATTCACCCCTCCACTTT.